The following is a T cell receptor beta chain sequence with its context. Its specificity is not known. The PCR contained 60 Vbeta and 13 Jbeta primers. TCRdb's copy holds only in-frame clones and misses some; the assay was immunoSEQ multiplex PCR. The data contain 150,000 to 200,000 clones, more than 75% of them singletons. V was pared by 3 bases and J by 0 bases, with 5 bases between. The CDR3 runs 14 residues. Germline V gene lookup returns CDR1 SGHNT and CDR2 YENEEA. This record comes from a study of cytomegalovirus exposure and HLA in healthy donors. Study information: As an earlier analysis found, some 180 million T cells yielded 117 million unique TCR beta sequences. When 350 to 500 donors were genotyped, about 81% of them were found to fall in the Caucasian-associated ancestry cluster. Study results and caveats: An analysis done earlier found most TCR beta V segments productive about 87% or about 30% of the time. Later work found that TCR association rates differed between HLA loci; DRB1 had the most and HLA-C the fewest.

The receptor was derived from a woman aged 18 to 35 in good health and CMV-seronegative. The chain uses TRBV11-3 and TRBJ2-2; D is undetermined. Source material: PBMCs. CDR3 residues: CASSFTTNTGELFF. CDR3 DNA sequence: TGTGCCAGCAGCTTTACAACGAACACCGGGGAGCTGTTTTTT.